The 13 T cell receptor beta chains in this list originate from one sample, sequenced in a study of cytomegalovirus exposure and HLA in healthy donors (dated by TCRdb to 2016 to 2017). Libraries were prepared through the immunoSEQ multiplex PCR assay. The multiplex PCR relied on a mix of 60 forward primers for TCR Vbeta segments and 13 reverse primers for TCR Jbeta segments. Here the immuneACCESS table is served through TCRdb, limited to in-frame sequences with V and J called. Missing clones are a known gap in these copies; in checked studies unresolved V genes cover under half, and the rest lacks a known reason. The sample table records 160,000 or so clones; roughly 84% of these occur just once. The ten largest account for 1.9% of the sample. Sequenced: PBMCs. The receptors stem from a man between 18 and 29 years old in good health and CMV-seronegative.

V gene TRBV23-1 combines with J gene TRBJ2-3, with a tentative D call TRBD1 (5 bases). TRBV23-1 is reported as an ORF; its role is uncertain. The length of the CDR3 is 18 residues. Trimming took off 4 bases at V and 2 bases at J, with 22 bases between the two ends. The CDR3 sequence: CASSLTRIGVVITDTQYF. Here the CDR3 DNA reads TGCGCCAGCAGTCTTACCAGAATAGGGGTAGTTATCACAGATACGCAGTATTTT.

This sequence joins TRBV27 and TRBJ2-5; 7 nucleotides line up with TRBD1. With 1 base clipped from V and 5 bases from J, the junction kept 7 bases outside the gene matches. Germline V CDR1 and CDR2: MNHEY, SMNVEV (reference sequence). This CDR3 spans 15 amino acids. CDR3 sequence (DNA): TGTGCCAGCAGTTTATTCACGACAGGGTGGGAGACCCAGTACTTC. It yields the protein CASSLFTTGWETQYF.

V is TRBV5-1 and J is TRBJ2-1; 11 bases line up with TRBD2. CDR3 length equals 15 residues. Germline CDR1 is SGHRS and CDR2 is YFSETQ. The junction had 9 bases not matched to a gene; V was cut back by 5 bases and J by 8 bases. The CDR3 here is CASRFGTSGGDEQFF. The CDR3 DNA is TGCGCCAGCAGGTTCGGGACTAGCGGTGGGGATGAGCAGTTCTTC. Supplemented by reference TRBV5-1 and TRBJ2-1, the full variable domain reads KAGVTQTPRYLIKTRGQQVTLSCSPISGHRSVSWYQQTPGQGLQFLFEYFSETQRNKGNFPGRFSGRQFSNSRSEMNVSTLELGDSALYLCASRFGTSGGDEQFFGPGTRLTVL.

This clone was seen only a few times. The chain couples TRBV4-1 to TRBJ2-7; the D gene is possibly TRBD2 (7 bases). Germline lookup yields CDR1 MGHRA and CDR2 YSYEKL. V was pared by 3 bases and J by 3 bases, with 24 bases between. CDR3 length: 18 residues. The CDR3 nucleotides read TGCGCCAGCAGCCAGATCGACCTAGGGGGGAGGGGGGGCTACGAGCAGTACTTC. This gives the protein CASSQIDLGGRGGYEQYF.

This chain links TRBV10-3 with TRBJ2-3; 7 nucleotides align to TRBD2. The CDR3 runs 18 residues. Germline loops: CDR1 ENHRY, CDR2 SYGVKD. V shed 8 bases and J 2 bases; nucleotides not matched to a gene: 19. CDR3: CAIGKSGERAGHTDTQYF. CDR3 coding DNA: TGTGCCATCGGAAAAAGCGGGGAGCGCGCGGGGCACACAGATACGCAGTATTTT.

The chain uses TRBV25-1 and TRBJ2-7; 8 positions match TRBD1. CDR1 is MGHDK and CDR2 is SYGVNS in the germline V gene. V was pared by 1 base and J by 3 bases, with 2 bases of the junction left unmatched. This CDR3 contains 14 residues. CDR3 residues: CASSELGQVYEQYF. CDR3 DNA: TGTGCCAGCAGTGAATTGGGACAGGTCTACGAGCAGTACTTC.

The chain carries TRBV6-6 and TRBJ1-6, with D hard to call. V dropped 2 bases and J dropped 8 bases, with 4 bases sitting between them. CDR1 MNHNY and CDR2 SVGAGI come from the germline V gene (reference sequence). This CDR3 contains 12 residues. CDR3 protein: CASSYRDSPLHF. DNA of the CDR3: TGTGCCAGCAGTTACCGAGATTCACCCCTCCACTTT.

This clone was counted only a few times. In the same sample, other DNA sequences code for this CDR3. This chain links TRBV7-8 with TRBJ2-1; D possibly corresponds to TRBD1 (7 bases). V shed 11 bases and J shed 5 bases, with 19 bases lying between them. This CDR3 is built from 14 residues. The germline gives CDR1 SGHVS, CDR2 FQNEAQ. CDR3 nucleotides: TGTGCCGTCCCAGGGGGGCTACATGACAATGAGCAGTTCTTC. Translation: CAVPGGLHDNEQFF.

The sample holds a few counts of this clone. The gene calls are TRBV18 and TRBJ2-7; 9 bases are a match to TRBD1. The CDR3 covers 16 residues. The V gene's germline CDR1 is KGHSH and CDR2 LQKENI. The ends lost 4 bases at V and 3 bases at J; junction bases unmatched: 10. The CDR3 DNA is TGTGCCAGCTCACGTTGGGGACAGGGTCTAGACTACGAGCAGTACTTC. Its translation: CASSRWGQGLDYEQYF.

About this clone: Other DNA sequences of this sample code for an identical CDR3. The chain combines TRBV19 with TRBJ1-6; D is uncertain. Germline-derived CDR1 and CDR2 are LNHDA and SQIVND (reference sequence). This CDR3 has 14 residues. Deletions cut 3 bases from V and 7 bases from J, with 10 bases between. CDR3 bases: TGTGCCAGTAGTATCGGAGGGAACAATTCACCCCTCCACTTT. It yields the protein CASSIGGNNSPLHF.

CDR3 sequence reads: CASSFGSLNTEAFF. The CDR3 bases are TGTGCCAGCAGCTTCGGTAGCCTGAACACTGAAGCTTTCTTT. The chain is built from TRBV11-2 and TRBJ1-1; no firm D call. The CDR3 runs to 14 residues. Trimming took 3 bases from V and 0 from J, leaving 8 bases between them. CDR1 SGHAT and CDR2 FQNNGV come from the germline V gene.

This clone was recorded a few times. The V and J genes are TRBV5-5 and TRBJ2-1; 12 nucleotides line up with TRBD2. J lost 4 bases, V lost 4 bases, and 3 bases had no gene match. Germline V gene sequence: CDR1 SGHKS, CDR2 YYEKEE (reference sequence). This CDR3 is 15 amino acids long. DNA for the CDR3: TGTGCCAGCAGCCCCGGGACTAGCGGGTACAATGAGCAGTTCTTC. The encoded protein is CASSPGTSGYNEQFF.

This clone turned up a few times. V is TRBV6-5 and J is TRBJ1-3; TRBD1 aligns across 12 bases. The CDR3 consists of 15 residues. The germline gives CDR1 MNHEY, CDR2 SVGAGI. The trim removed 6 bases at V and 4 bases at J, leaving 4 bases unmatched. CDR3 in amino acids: CASRPGTGGGNTIYF. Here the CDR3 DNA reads TGTGCCAGCAGGCCCGGGACAGGGGGCGGAAACACCATATATTTT.